Each of the 12 T cell receptor beta chains below was sequenced from the same sample in a study of Graves' ophthalmopathy and Graves' hyperthyroidism. Amplification targeted the TCR beta CDR3 regions, with RNA transcripts as the source material. A first-round RT-PCR used HTBI primers, followed by a second-round multiplex PCR. TCRdb used MiXCR to reprocess the multiplex PCR reads, holding one entry per CDR3 protein. Of around 590,000 distinct CDR3 sequences listed, just under 40% are singletons. Source material: peripheral blood or thyroid tissue (not recorded which). These receptors were collected from an adult man with Graves' hyperthyroidism.

The chain has TRBV5-1 and TRBJ2-5; D not certain. Germline V gene sequence: CDR1 SGHRS, CDR2 YFSETQ. The CDR3 sequence is 15 residues long. Trimming took 4 bases from V and 3 from J, leaving 16 bases between them. The CDR3 loop is CASSLGDGTKETQYF. As DNA, the CDR3 is TGCGCCAGCAGCCTAGGAGACGGTACGAAAGAGACCCAGTACTTC. Full variable domain (outside the CDR3, taken from reference TRBV5-1 and TRBJ2-5): KAGVTQTPRYLIKTRGQQVTLSCSPISGHRSVSWYQQTPGQGLQFLFEYFSETQRNKGNFPGRFSGRQFSNSRSEMNVSTLELGDSALYLCASSLGDGTKETQYFGPGTRLLVL.

There are a few counts of this clonotype. The chain's CDR3 is CASKRTGNNEQFF. CDR3 DNA: TGTGCCAGCAAGAGGACAGGGAATAATGAGCAGTTCTTC. The gene calls are TRBV2 and TRBJ2-7, with 8 nucleotides matching TRBD1. The DNA end is a closer match to TRBJ2-1, so the J assignment may be wrong. Germline V CDR1 and CDR2: SNHLY, FYNNEI. The CDR3 length is 13 residues.

This clonotype was detected only a few times. The V call is TRBV7-9, the J call TRBJ2-2, with 11 bases matching TRBD1. Germline trimming cut 5 bases from V and 6 bases from J; bases unmatched to any gene: 11. Germline V gene lookup returns CDR1 SEHNR and CDR2 FQNEAQ (reference sequence). CDR3 length: 17 residues. CDR3 nucleotide sequence: TGTGCCAGCAGCCCACTCGGTGGACAGGGGGCGTCCGGGGAGCTGTTTTTT. This gives the protein CASSPLGGQGASGELFF.

Of note for this clonotype: Because it lacks the conserved phenylalanine or tryptophan at the end, this CDR3 is likely a read error. The DNA is left out, because the CDR3 cannot be placed on it with certainty; the CDR3 is given as TCRdb lists it. The rearrangement uses TRBV2 and TRBJ1-6. The CDR3 extends over 8 residues, inclusive of both ends. CDR1 is SNHLY, CDR2 FYNNEI, per germline. CDR3 residues: CASSGPTS.

This clonotype was detected many times. The chain has TRBV6-6 and TRBJ1-5; tentatively, D is TRBD1 (5 bases). The CDR3 contains 13 residues. CDR1 MNHNY and CDR2 SVGAGI come from the germline V gene (reference sequence). Trimming shortened V by 5 bases and J by 5 bases, and 10 bases separated the two germline ends. CDR3 sequence: CASSEAGYQPQHF. The CDR3 bases are TGTGCCAGCAGTGAGGCAGGGTATCAGCCCCAGCATTTT.

V usage is TRBV12-3 or TRBV12-4 and J usage is TRBJ2-1, with D possibly being TRBD1 (6 bases). This CDR3 comprises 13 residues. V was pared by 7 bases and J by 8 bases, with 15 bases between. The CDR3 spells CASTFEGHDEQFF. The CDR3 bases are TGTGCCAGCACCTTTGAGGGACACGATGAGCAGTTCTTC.

The rearrangement joins TRBV20-1 to TRBJ2-7, with 9 bases lining up with TRBD1. The CDR3 loop spans 15 amino acids. Germline trimming cut 6 bases from V and 5 bases from J; bases unmatched to any gene: 14. Germline loops: CDR1 DFQATT, CDR2 SNEGSKA (reference sequence). As DNA, the CDR3 is TGCAGTGCACCCCTTACGGACAGGGGAAAGAACGAGCAGTACTTC. Protein: CSAPLTDRGKNEQYF.

This clonotype was counted many times. J is TRBJ1-2 and V is TRBV29-1; 9 bases fit TRBD1. This CDR3 region has 13 residues. Trimming at V came to 6 bases and at J to 4 bases, leaving 6 bases not matched to a gene. CDR1 and CDR2 from the germline V gene are SQVTM and ANQGSEA. The CDR3 sequence: CSVHRGLGYGYTF. CDR3 DNA: TGCAGCGTACACAGGGGGCTCGGCTATGGCTACACCTTC.

The chain has TRBV29-1 and TRBJ2-5; 12 bases are shared with TRBD2. The germline gives CDR1 SQVTM, CDR2 ANQGSEA. The V segment lost 4 bases and the J segment 10 bases; nucleotides outside the gene matches: 10. The CDR3 loop spans 14 amino acids. CDR3 in amino acids: CSVGLTSGSSGQYF. CDR3 bases: TGCAGCGTTGGGCTGACTAGCGGGAGCTCGGGCCAGTACTTC.

In its sample, this clonotype was seen many times. The chain links TRBV2 to TRBJ2-6; D gene uncertain. CDR3 length: 13 amino acids. Trimming took off 7 bases at V and 0 bases at J, with 4 bases between the two ends. Germline CDR1 SNHLY, CDR2 FYNNEI. In DNA form, the CDR3 reads TGTGCCAGCACCTTCTCTGGGGCCAACGTCCTGACTTTC. This gives the protein CASTFSGANVLTF.

This rearrangement joins TRBV7-2 to TRBJ2-5; D may match TRBD1 or TRBD2 (5 bases each). The CDR3 runs 12 residues. Germline CDR1 SGHTA, CDR2 FQGNSA. The ends were cut back, 5 bases at V and 13 bases at J, with 17 bases in the middle. For the CDR3, the DNA is TGTGCCAGCAGCCCCCCGGGGCAGACGCGGTACTTC. The encoded protein is CASSPPGQTRYF. Full variable domain (rest looked up from reference TRBV7-2 and TRBJ2-5): GAGVSQSPSNKVTEKGKDVELRCDPISGHTALYWYRQSLGQGLEFLIYFQGNSAPDKSGLPSDRFSAERTGGSVSTLTIQRTQQEDSAVYLCASSPPGQTRYFGPGTRLLVL.

This clonotype showed up many times. The chain combines TRBV2 with TRBJ1-1; no definite D call. CDR3 length: 14 amino acids. Germline V gives CDR1 SNHLY, CDR2 FYNNEI. The V gene lost 2 bases and the J gene lost 1 base, with 8 bases spanning the gap. CDR3 amino acids: CASSESRTNTEAFF. The CDR3 DNA is TGTGCCAGCAGTGAAAGCCGTACGAACACTGAAGCTTTCTTT.